These 20 T cell receptor beta chains were sequenced from one sample in a study of control samples from healthy donors and cancer patients. The assay was immunoSEQ multiplex PCR, and TCRdb's table has in-frame clones only and misses some. Of fewer than 90,000 clones listed, 70% to 90% were seen once; the top ten hold 1.9%. Source material: PBMCs. The receptors shown here come from a woman aged 55-75 years with head and neck cancer.

The V and J genes are TRBV4-2 and TRBJ2-3; 8 bases align to TRBD1. Germline CDR1 is LGHNA and CDR2 is YNFKEQ. The CDR3 contains 18 residues. The junction had 16 bases not matched to a gene; V was cut back by 2 bases and J by 6 bases. The CDR3, as DNA: TGTGCCAGCAGCCAACTGAATTTGTGGGACAGGAAGTCGGATACGCAGTATTTT. Its protein is CASSQLNLWDRKSDTQYF.

This clone has more than one count but fewer than ten. The chain combines TRBV5-8 with TRBJ2-5, with 9 bases that match TRBD2. Germline V gene lookup returns CDR1 SGHTS and CDR2 YDEGEE. Trimming took 4 bases from V and 4 from J; bases not matched to a gene: 11. This CDR3 spans 16 amino acids. The CDR3 here is CASSRTLAGAGETQYF. The CDR3, as DNA: TGTGCCAGCAGCCGTACATTAGCGGGGGCAGGAGAGACCCAGTACTTC.

The CDR3 DNA reads TGTGCCAGTAGCCTTGGGACGGAGAACACTGAAGCTTTCTTT. Residues: CASSLGTENTEAFF. V is TRBV19 and J is TRBJ1-1, with D possibly matching TRBD1 (5 bases). Germline assignment: CDR1 LNHDA and CDR2 SQIVND (reference sequence). The CDR3 length is 14 residues. Trimming shortened V by 6 bases and J by 1 base, and 12 bases separated the two germline ends.

The chain is built from TRBV6-5 and TRBJ2-7; no firm D call. Germline V gives CDR1 MNHEY, CDR2 SVGAGI. The CDR3 sequence is 13 residues long. Trimming pared 5 bases from V and 3 bases from J, leaving 11 bases between. Here the CDR3 DNA reads TGTGCCAGCAGTCAGGACGGTGACTACGAGCAGTACTTC. Its protein is CASSQDGDYEQYF.

The rearrangement joins TRBV7-3 to TRBJ2-2, with D possibly being TRBD1 (6 bases). The CDR3 is 16 amino acids. V shed 5 bases and J shed 6 bases, with 19 bases lying between them. From germline, CDR1 is SGHTA and CDR2 FQGTGA. The chain's CDR3 is CASSPGVQGWAGELFF. CDR3 in DNA: TGTGCCAGCAGCCCAGGGGTGCAGGGATGGGCCGGGGAGCTGTTTTTT.

This clone was counted a few times. The rearrangement joins TRBV5-1 to TRBJ2-2, with D perhaps matching TRBD1 (6 bases). V was clipped by 4 bases and J by 3 bases, with 10 bases between them. The V gene's germline CDR1 is SGHRS and CDR2 YFSETQ. This CDR3 contains 14 residues. CDR3 nucleotide sequence: TGCGCCAGCAGCCAGGACAGACACACCGGGGAGCTGTTTTTT. Translation gives CASSQDRHTGELFF. Full variable domain (outside the CDR3, taken from reference TRBV5-1 and TRBJ2-2): KAGVTQTPRYLIKTRGQQVTLSCSPISGHRSVSWYQQTPGQGLQFLFEYFSETQRNKGNFPGRFSGRQFSNSRSEMNVSTLELGDSALYLCASSQDRHTGELFFGEGSRLTVL.

The V call is TRBV5-6, the J call TRBJ1-1, with D unresolved. V lost 7 bases, J lost 0 bases, and 10 bases lay in between. This CDR3 contains 13 residues. Germline lookup yields CDR1 SGHDT and CDR2 YYEEEE. CDR3: CASWRGLNTEAFF. DNA of the CDR3: TGTGCCAGCTGGCGGGGATTGAACACTGAAGCTTTCTTT.

This clone was recorded once. CDR3 protein: CASSSQPGETQYF. The CDR3 nucleotides read TGTGCCAGCAGCTCTCAACCCGGGGAGACCCAGTACTTC. V and J are TRBV7-2 and TRBJ2-5; D unclear. V was cut by 4 bases and J by 5 bases, with 11 bases left in between. The CDR3 totals 13 residues. Germline V gives CDR1 SGHTA, CDR2 FQGNSA.

This clone was counted only a few times. This rearrangement joins TRBV3-1 (or the pseudogene TRBV3-2) to TRBJ1-5; no firm D call. Trimming pared 4 bases from V and 7 bases from J, leaving 17 bases between. The CDR3 is made up of 15 amino acids. Per the germline V gene, CDR1 is LGHDT and CDR2 is YNNKEL (reference sequence). CDR3 loop: CASSPQLATGQPQHF. The CDR3, as DNA: TGTGCCAGCAGCCCTCAATTAGCGACTGGCCAGCCCCAGCATTTT.

The chain links TRBV21-1 to TRBJ1-3. TRBV21-1 represents a pseudogene. This CDR3 comprises 16 residues. CDR3 sequence reads: CASSHGGGVNGNTIYF. The CDR3 DNA is TGTGCCAGCAGCCACGGTGGAGGGGTGAATGGAAACACCATATATTTT.

The rearrangement links TRBV6-2 or TRBV6-3 to TRBJ2-2, with D perhaps given as TRBD1 or TRBD2 (5 bases each). Trimming pared 4 bases from V and 5 bases from J, leaving 14 bases between. Germline V gene data show CDR1 as MNHEY and CDR2 as SVGEGT. The CDR3 totals 15 residues. CDR3 in amino acids: CASSSDGAETGELFF. DNA for the CDR3: TGTGCCAGCAGTTCAGACGGGGCCGAAACCGGGGAGCTGTTTTTT.

The genes are TRBV24-1 and TRBJ2-2; the D is unclear. V lost 1 base to trimming and J lost 4 bases, with 15 bases between them. The germline gives CDR1 KGHDR, CDR2 SFDVKD. The CDR3 runs to 17 residues. The DNA for the CDR3 is TGTGCCACCAGTGATTTCGGCCTTGGGCCGGGCACCGGGGAGCTGTTTTTT. It codes for CATSDFGLGPGTGELFF.

The gene calls are TRBV27 and TRBJ1-4, with 8 bases lining up with TRBD1. Trimming cost V 0 bases and J 6 bases; bases outside gene matches: 3. This CDR3 contains 15 residues. Germline V CDR1 and CDR2: MNHEY, SMNVEV (reference sequence). CDR3 region: CASSLSKDRDEKLFF. CDR3 DNA sequence: TGTGCCAGCAGTTTATCAAAGGACAGGGATGAAAAACTGTTTTTT.

The CDR3: CAWNQGPTEAFF. The CDR3, as DNA: TGTGCCTGGAACCAGGGACCAACTGAAGCTTTCTTT. The chain combines TRBV30 with TRBJ1-1, with D tentatively TRBD1 (5 bases). This CDR3 contains 12 residues. CDR1 and CDR2 from the germline V gene are GTSNPN and SVGIG (reference sequence). V was shortened by 4 bases and J by 5 bases, with 11 bases between the two germline ends.

This clone came up once. V and J are TRBV9 and TRBJ2-1; D gene ambiguous. The CDR3 loop spans 14 amino acids. V shed 3 bases and J shed 6 bases, with 13 bases lying between them. From germline, CDR1 is SGDLS and CDR2 YYNGEE. The CDR3 sequence is CASSDGLFPNEQFF. CDR3 nucleotide sequence: TGTGCCAGCAGCGATGGTCTGTTTCCCAATGAGCAGTTCTTC.

The rearrangement links TRBV5-1 to TRBJ2-7; no firm D call. CDR3 length: 16 residues. Between the trimmed V and J ends, which lost 3 bases and 1 base, there was a span of 17 bases. Germline V gene sequence: CDR1 SGHRS, CDR2 YFSETQ. CDR3 coding DNA: TGCGCCAGCAGCTCGGTAAGTTGGGGAAGATCCTACGAGCAGTACTTC. Its protein product is CASSSVSWGRSYEQYF.

This clone was seen only once. V and J are TRBV4-2 and TRBJ2-2; TRBD2 might be the D (6 bases). This CDR3 contains 14 residues. Trimming removed 3 bases from V and 5 bases from J, with 10 bases in between. CDR1 and CDR2 from the germline V gene are LGHNA and YNFKEQ. In nucleotides, the CDR3 is TGTGCCAGCAGCCACACGGGAGCAACCGGGGAGCTGTTTTTT. It is translated as CASSHTGATGELFF.

V is TRBV24-1 and J is TRBJ2-7; 8 positions agree with TRBD2. J lost 6 bases, V lost 4 bases, and 10 bases had no gene match. The CDR3 covers 15 residues. CDR1 is KGHDR and CDR2 is SFDVKD in the germline V gene. The CDR3 spells CATSEGGLVDGEQYF. For the CDR3, the DNA is TGTGCCACCAGTGAAGGGGGACTAGTTGACGGCGAGCAGTACTTC.

The chain carries TRBV12-3 or TRBV12-4 and TRBJ1-1; no definite D call. V lost 5 bases and J 6 bases, leaving 13 bases between the germline ends. The CDR3 length is 13 residues. DNA of the CDR3: TGTGCCAGCAGTGTAGGGTTACGGGCTGAAGCTTTCTTT. Protein: CASSVGLRAEAFF.

V gene TRBV14 combines with J gene TRBJ2-1; 7 bases fit TRBD2. V gave up 0 bases and J gave up 5 bases; unmatched junction bases: 7. There are 16 residues in the CDR3. Germline assignment: CDR1 SGHDN and CDR2 FVKESK. CDR3 amino acids: CASSQDRPGGNNEQFF. As DNA, the CDR3 is TGTGCCAGCAGCCAAGATCGGCCGGGAGGTAACAATGAGCAGTTCTTC.